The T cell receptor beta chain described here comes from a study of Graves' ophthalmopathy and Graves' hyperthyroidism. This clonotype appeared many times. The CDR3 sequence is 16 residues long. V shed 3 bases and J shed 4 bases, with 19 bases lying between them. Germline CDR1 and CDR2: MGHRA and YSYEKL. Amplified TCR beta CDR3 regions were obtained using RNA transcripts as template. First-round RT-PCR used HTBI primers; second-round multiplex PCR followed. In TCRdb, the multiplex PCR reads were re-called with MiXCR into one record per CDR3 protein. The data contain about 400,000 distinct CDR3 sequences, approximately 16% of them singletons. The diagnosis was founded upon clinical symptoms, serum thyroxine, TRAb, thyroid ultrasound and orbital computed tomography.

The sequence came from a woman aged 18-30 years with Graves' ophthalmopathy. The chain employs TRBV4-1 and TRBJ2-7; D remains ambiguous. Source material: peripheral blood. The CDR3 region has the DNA TGCGCCAGCAGCCACACCGACACCCTTTCGCGGTACGAGCAGTACTTC. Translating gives CASSHTDTLSRYEQYF.